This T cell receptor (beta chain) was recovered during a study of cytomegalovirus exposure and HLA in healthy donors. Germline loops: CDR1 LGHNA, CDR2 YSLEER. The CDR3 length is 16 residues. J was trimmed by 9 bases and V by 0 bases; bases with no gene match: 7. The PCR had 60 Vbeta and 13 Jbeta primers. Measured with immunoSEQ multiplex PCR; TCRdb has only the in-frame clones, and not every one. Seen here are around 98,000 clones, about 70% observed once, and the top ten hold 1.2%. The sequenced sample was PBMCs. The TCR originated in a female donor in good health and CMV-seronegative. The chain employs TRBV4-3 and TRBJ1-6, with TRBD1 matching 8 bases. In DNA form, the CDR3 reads TGCGCCAGCAGCCAAGATTCGGACAGGGTAGCTTCACCCCTCCACTTT. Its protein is CASSQDSDRVASPLHF.